This TCR beta chain was found in a study of neurological immune-mediated disorders. Each CDR3 protein is one row after TCRdb ran MiXCR on the 5' RACE reads. The table shows around 30,000 distinct CDR3 sequences, with 4.6% occurring only once. V lost 6 bases to trimming and J lost 5 bases, with 22 bases between them. Germline CDR1 and CDR2: SGHRS and YFSETQ. The CDR3 contains 16 residues. At least ten counts were recorded for this clonotype. What was sequenced was PBMCs. The TCR comes from a man aged 18 to 35 in good health. The rearrangement uses TRBV5-1 and TRBJ2-3; D possibly uses TRBD1 or TRBD2 (5 bases each). For the CDR3, the DNA is TGCGCCAGCACCCCCCTCCCTTTGGGGGAAGGAGATACGCAGTATTTT. This encodes CASTPLPLGEGDTQYF.